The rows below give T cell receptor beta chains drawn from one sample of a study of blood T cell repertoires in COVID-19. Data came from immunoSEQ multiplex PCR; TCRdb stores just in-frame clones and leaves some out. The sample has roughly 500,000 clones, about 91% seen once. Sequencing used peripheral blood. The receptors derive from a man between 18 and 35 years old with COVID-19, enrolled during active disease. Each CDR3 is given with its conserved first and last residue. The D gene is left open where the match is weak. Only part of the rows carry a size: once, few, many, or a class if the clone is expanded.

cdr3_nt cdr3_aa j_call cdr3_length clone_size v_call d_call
TGTGCCAGCAGTACCTTCGGGACAGGGTTGTACGAGCAGTACTTC CASSTFGTGLYEQYF TRBJ2-7 15 NA TRBV6-5 TRBD1
TGTGCCAGCAGCTTAGGGGCAGTCAATCAGCCCCAGCATTTT CASSLGAVNQPQHF TRBJ1-5 14 NA TRBV7-2 NA
TGCGCCAGCAGCTTGTACGGGACTCCCGCCTACGAGCAGTACTTC CASSLYGTPAYEQYF TRBJ2-7 15 NA TRBV5-1 NA
TGTGCCAGCCACTTCGGGGGGCGAATTATTGCCCAGTACTTC CASHFGGRIIAQYF TRBJ2-5 14 once TRBV6-5 NA
TGTGCCAGCAGCTCCGGACAGACTTTTATGGAGCAGTACTTC CASSSGQTFMEQYF TRBJ2-7 14 NA TRBV13 NA
TGCGCCAGCAGCTTGGCTGGAGGGTACCATAATTCACCCCTCCACTTT CASSLAGGYHNSPLHF TRBJ1-6 16 NA TRBV5-1 NA
TGCACCAGCACTGGACTAGCGGGGAACAATGAGCAGTTCTTC CTSTGLAGNNEQFF TRBJ2-1 14 few TRBV1 NA
TGTGCCAGTAGTAGAGGGACTGGGGCCAACGTCCTGACTTTC CASSRGTGANVLTF TRBJ2-6 14 NA TRBV19 NA
TGTGCCAGTAGTGGATGGACAGTCGAGACCCAGTACTTC CASSGWTVETQYF TRBJ2-5 13 NA TRBV19 NA
TGTGCCAGTAGTATAGTAGGCGGGACCGACCCTCGGATCCCAAACACTGAAGCTTTCTTT CASSIVGGTDPRIPNTEAFF TRBJ1-1 20 NA TRBV19 NA
TGTGCCAGTAGTAAGCCTAGCGGGAAATCTCCCTACGAGCAGTACTTC CASSKPSGKSPYEQYF TRBJ2-7 16 NA TRBV19 TRBD2
TGTGCCAGCAGAGAGACTAGCGGGAGGTACAATGAGCAGTTCTTC CASRETSGRYNEQFF TRBJ2-1 15 NA TRBV6-4 TRBD2
TGTGCCAGCAGTCTCGGGGGGAGATACGAGCAGTACTTC CASSLGGRYEQYF TRBJ2-7 13 NA TRBV12-3/TRBV12-4 TRBD2
TGTGCCAGCAGCCTTGCAGGCGGGAGAAGAGCAAATGAGCAGTTCTTC CASSLAGGRRANEQFF TRBJ2-1 16 NA TRBV7-9 TRBD2
TGTGCCTGGAGGTTAGGGACAGGGACCACAGATACGCAGTATTTT CAWRLGTGTTDTQYF TRBJ2-3 15 NA TRBV30 TRBD1
TGTGCCAGCAGTCCCGACAGGGGAACTCGCCCTGAAGCTTTCTTT CASSPDRGTRPEAFF TRBJ1-1 15 NA TRBV28 TRBD1
TGTGCCAGCAGCCGAGAATCAAACTACGAGCAGTACTTC CASSRESNYEQYF TRBJ2-7 13 NA TRBV12-3/TRBV12-4 NA
TGTGCCAGCAGTAATAGCGGGGGATGGGGGGAGACCCAGTACTTC CASSNSGGWGETQYF TRBJ2-5 15 NA TRBV6-5 TRBD2
TGTGCCAGCAGGCTAGCGGGAGTAGATACGCAGTATTTT CASRLAGVDTQYF TRBJ2-3 13 NA TRBV6-5 TRBD2
TGTGCCAGCAGCTTATTGTCGGGGCAAGAGACCCAGTACTTC CASSLLSGQETQYF TRBJ2-5 14 NA TRBV7-2 NA
TGTGCCAGCAGCCAAGCGATAGCGGGAGCTCTCGACGAGCAGTACTTC CASSQAIAGALDEQYF TRBJ2-7 16 few TRBV13 TRBD2
TGCGCCAGCAGCCAAGAGGGCGGGACAGTGCGACTCAATGAGCAGTTCTTC CASSQEGGTVRLNEQFF TRBJ2-1 17 NA TRBV4-1 NA
TGTGCCAGCAGTGGGTTAGCTTACGAGCAGTACTTC CASSGLAYEQYF TRBJ2-7 12 NA TRBV2 NA
TGTGCCAGCTCACCAGCACAGGGGCAGGTTGGCTACACCTTC CASSPAQGQVGYTF TRBJ1-2 14 NA TRBV18 TRBD1
TGTGCCAGCACAGGGGGCAACTATGGCTACACCTTC CASTGGNYGYTF TRBJ1-2 12 NA TRBV6-5 TRBD1
TGTGCCAGCAGTCGGACTAGCGGCACAGATACGCAGTATTTT CASSRTSGTDTQYF TRBJ2-3 14 NA TRBV5-5 TRBD2
TGTGCCAGCAGCTCAGGGGGGACTGAAGCTTTCTTT CASSSGGTEAFF TRBJ1-1 12 NA TRBV11-2 TRBD1
TGTGCCAGTAGTATAGAAGGGGGCAGGTACTACACCGGGGAGCTGTTTTTT CASSIEGGRYYTGELFF TRBJ2-2 17 NA TRBV19 TRBD1
TGTGCCAGCAGCCGGGGCGAAGGCACTGAAGCTTTCTTT CASSRGEGTEAFF TRBJ1-1 13 NA TRBV3-1/TRBV3-2 NA
TGTGCCAGCAGCCCCCAGGCGGGGGGCGTAGGCGGGGAGCTGTTTTTT CASSPQAGGVGGELFF TRBJ2-2 16 NA TRBV6-2/TRBV6-3 TRBD2
TGTGCCAGCAGCTTAGAAGGGGTTGGGGCAGGCAGCTATGGCTACACCTTC CASSLEGVGAGSYGYTF TRBJ1-2 17 once TRBV11-2 NA
TGCGCCAGCAGCCCGGGGTGGAAGCATTTGTTGGAGACCCAGTACTTC CASSPGWKHLLETQYF TRBJ2-5 16 NA TRBV5-1 NA
TGTGCCAGCAGTGGTGCGGGCCAAACGGGCTATGAGCAGTTCTTC CASSGAGQTGYEQFF TRBJ2-1 15 NA TRBV6-6 NA
TGTGCCAGCATCGCACCCAGGGGGAACACCGGGGAGCTGTTTTTT CASIAPRGNTGELFF TRBJ2-2 15 NA TRBV28 NA
TGTGCCAGCAGCCAAGGTTTGGGAGATGAGCAGTTCTTC CASSQGLGDEQFF TRBJ2-1 13 NA TRBV14 NA
TGTGCCAGCAGTTCTTCAGCGGAGCAGGGGGCAGATACGCAGTATTTT CASSSSAEQGADTQYF TRBJ2-3 16 NA TRBV6-7 TRBD1
TGTGCCAGCAGTGAAGCTTTTCCGGGATATTACACAGATACGCAGTATTTT CASSEAFPGYYTDTQYF TRBJ2-3 17 NA TRBV2 NA
TGCGCCAGCAGCCAAAGGGTGATAGGCAGGACTAGCGGGGGCCCTCCGGGAAATGAGCAGTTCTTC CASSQRVIGRTSGGPPGNEQFF TRBJ2-1 22 NA TRBV4-1 TRBD2
TGTGCCAGCAGAGCTCAGACTGGGGGCGACAATGAGCAGTTCTTC CASRAQTGGDNEQFF TRBJ2-1 15 NA TRBV3-1/TRBV3-2 NA
TGTGCCAGCTCCGGGACTAGCGGGGGGAAAGGGGATACGCAGTATTTT CASSGTSGGKGDTQYF TRBJ2-3 16 once TRBV5-4 TRBD2
TGTGCCACCAGTGATTCTGGCGGGAGGGCCGCGGAGACCCAGTACTTC CATSDSGGRAAETQYF TRBJ2-5 16 NA TRBV24-1 TRBD2
TGTGCTAGTGGTTTGCCAAGGGGGGACAGGGCTGGCTACACCTTC CASGLPRGDRAGYTF TRBJ1-2 15 few TRBV12-5 TRBD1
TGCGCCAGCAGCGCGCAACAGGACAGCTACAATGAGCAGTTCTTC CASSAQQDSYNEQFF TRBJ2-1 15 NA TRBV4-1 NA
TGTGCCAGCAGTTGGACAGGGAACTATGGCTACACCTTC CASSWTGNYGYTF TRBJ1-2 13 NA TRBV6-5 TRBD1
TGCGCCAGCAGCATACAAACACAGGGGGCGGCTGGAAACACCATATATTTT CASSIQTQGAAGNTIYF TRBJ1-3 17 NA TRBV5-1 TRBD1
TGTGCCAGCAGCCCTACTAGCGGGAGGGCCACCGGGGAGCTGTTTTTT CASSPTSGRATGELFF TRBJ2-2 16 NA TRBV9 TRBD2
TGTGCCAGCAGCACGACAGGGGGCAAATACGAGCAGTACTTC CASSTTGGKYEQYF TRBJ2-7 14 NA TRBV5-6 TRBD1
TGTGCCACCAGTGATTTTGTGGCCCGTGGCACCGGGGAGCTGTTTTTT CATSDFVARGTGELFF TRBJ2-2 16 NA TRBV24-1 NA
TGCGCCAGCAGCTGGGGACTAGCGGGGGCCTACGAGCAGTACTTC CASSWGLAGAYEQYF TRBJ2-7 15 NA TRBV5-1 TRBD2
TGCGCCAGCAGCCCTTCGACAGGGGGTAACACTGAAGCTTTCTTT CASSPSTGGNTEAFF TRBJ1-1 15 NA TRBV4-1 TRBD1
TGTGCCAGCAGCTCCCTAGCGAGTACGCAGTATTTT CASSSLASTQYF TRBJ2-3 12 NA TRBV12-3/TRBV12-4 NA
TGTGCCAGCAGCTTAGGGGCCAGGGTTCTCCACGAGCAGTACTTC CASSLGARVLHEQYF TRBJ2-7 15 few TRBV11-2 NA
TGTGCCAGCAGCTTAGAACAGGGTAGTTCCTACGAGCAGTACTTC CASSLEQGSSYEQYF TRBJ2-7 15 once TRBV7-9 NA
TGTGCCAGCAGCGCCAACAGGGGGCAAGAGACCCAGTACTTC CASSANRGQETQYF TRBJ2-5 14 NA TRBV9 TRBD1
TGTGCCAGCAGTGCAACTCAAAAACTGTTTTTT CASSATQKLFF TRBJ1-4 11 NA TRBV2 NA